These 29 T cell receptor beta chains share one sample of origin, sequenced in a study of blood T cell repertoires in COVID-19. Profiling relied on immunoSEQ multiplex PCR, and the TCRdb table lists in-frame clones only, not all of them. Among fewer than 350,000 clones listed, 75% to 90% were seen once. Sequenced material: PBMCs or T cells enriched from blood (not recorded which). These receptor sequences come from a woman aged 25 to 39 who had been exposed to COVID-19.

The rearrangement links TRBV5-1 to TRBJ2-1, with D perhaps matching TRBD1 (5 bases). Trimming pared 2 bases from V and 5 bases from J, leaving 14 bases between. This CDR3 comprises 15 residues. Germline V gives CDR1 SGHRS, CDR2 YFSETQ. This CDR3 is CASSFREAVNNEQFF. The CDR3 bases are TGCGCCAGCAGCTTCAGGGAAGCAGTTAACAATGAGCAGTTCTTC.

The chain links TRBV5-1 to TRBJ1-4; 7 positions agree with TRBD1. Germline V CDR1 and CDR2: SGHRS, YFSETQ. With 0 bases clipped from V and 5 bases from J, the junction kept 4 bases outside the gene matches. This CDR3 region has 15 residues. The CDR3: CASSLGPGQNEKLFF. Written as DNA, the CDR3 is TGCGCCAGCAGCTTGGGGCCGGGACAGAATGAAAAACTGTTTTTT.

The J gene is TRBJ2-2, the V gene TRBV2; possibly TRBD1 for D (6 bases). CDR1 SNHLY and CDR2 FYNNEI come from the germline V gene. Trimming took 7 bases from V and 7 from J, leaving 22 bases between them. The CDR3 contains 16 residues. The CDR3 loop reads CASNPQSGAASGELFF. The CDR3 DNA sequence: TGTGCCAGCAATCCACAATCAGGGGCAGCAAGCGGGGAGCTGTTTTTT.

The chain links TRBV4-1 to TRBJ1-5; 9 bases align to TRBD1. The CDR3 is 16 amino acids. In germline, CDR1 is MGHRA, CDR2 YSYEKL. Unmatched junction bases numbered 1, after V lost 1 base and J lost 0 bases. The CDR3 region has the DNA TGCGCCAGCAGCCAAGGGACAGGGGATAGCAATCAGCCCCAGCATTTT. This codes for CASSQGTGDSNQPQHF.

The rearrangement links TRBV15 to TRBJ1-6; the D is unclear. V gave up 8 bases and J gave up 0 bases, with 14 bases separating them. The V gene's germline CDR1 is LNHNV and CDR2 YYDKDF (reference sequence). The CDR3 covers 16 residues. The CDR3, as DNA: TGTGCCACCGCGACCTCAGCGCGCTCCTATAATTCACCCCTCCACTTT. It yields the protein CATATSARSYNSPLHF.

This chain uses TRBV7-2 with TRBJ1-1; 10 bases map to TRBD1. J gave up 5 bases and V 4 bases, and 7 bases lay outside the gene matches. CDR3 size: 15 residues. In germline, CDR1 is SGHTA, CDR2 FQGNSA. For the CDR3, the DNA is TGTGCCAGCAGCTCCCGACAGGGGGCGAGTACTGAAGCTTTCTTT. Its translation: CASSSRQGASTEAFF. The whole variable domain, remainder taken from reference TRBV7-2 and TRBJ1-1, is GAGVSQSPSNKVTEKGKDVELRCDPISGHTALYWYRQSLGQGLEFLIYFQGNSAPDKSGLPSDRFSAERTGGSVSTLTIQRTQQEDSAVYLCASSSRQGASTEAFFGQGTRLTVV.

This sequence joins TRBV3-1 (or the pseudogene TRBV3-2) and TRBJ2-2, with a weak D call TRBD2 (5 bases). This CDR3 comprises 15 residues. V dropped 0 bases and J dropped 2 bases, with 7 bases sitting between them. CDR1 and CDR2 from the germline V gene are LGHDT and YNNKEL (reference sequence). CDR3 sequence: CASSQDPGNTGELFF. CDR3 nucleotide sequence: TGTGCCAGCAGCCAAGATCCGGGAAACACCGGGGAGCTGTTTTTT.

The chain couples TRBV7-6 to TRBJ2-3, with D unresolved. Trimming took 5 bases from V and 8 from J, leaving 14 bases between them. From germline, CDR1 is SGHVS and CDR2 FNYEAQ. The CDR3 runs to 13 residues. This CDR3 is CASSPEWASTQYF. In nucleotides, the CDR3 is TGTGCCAGCAGCCCCGAATGGGCAAGTACGCAGTATTTT.

The V and J genes are TRBV7-8 and TRBJ1-3; D not certain. The V end was cut by 0 bases, the J end by 2 bases, with 8 bases between. This CDR3 comprises 15 residues. Germline V CDR1 and CDR2: SGHVS, FQNEAQ. This CDR3 is CASSLAGITGNTIYF. Here the CDR3 DNA reads TGTGCCAGCAGCTTAGCGGGCATCACTGGAAACACCATATATTTT.

The chain couples TRBV5-1 to TRBJ1-1; tentative D call: TRBD1 (5 bases). Germline-derived CDR1 and CDR2 are SGHRS and YFSETQ. The germline V and J ends were trimmed by 0 bases and 7 bases, with 7 bases remaining between them. This CDR3 contains 12 residues. This CDR3 reads CASSLVDSEAFF. CDR3 nucleotides: TGCGCCAGCAGCTTGGTAGACAGTGAAGCTTTCTTT. The full variable domain, with the rest looked up from reference TRBV5-1 and TRBJ1-1, is KAGVTQTPRYLIKTRGQQVTLSCSPISGHRSVSWYQQTPGQGLQFLFEYFSETQRNKGNFPGRFSGRQFSNSRSEMNVSTLELGDSALYLCASSLVDSEAFFGQGTRLTVV.

This clone has only one observation. V usage is TRBV5-4 and J usage is TRBJ2-7, with a weak D call TRBD2 (7 bases). Germline CDR1 reads SGHNT; CDR2 reads YYREEE (reference sequence). Between the trimmed V and J ends, which lost 4 bases and 4 bases, there was a span of 12 bases. CDR3 size: 13 residues. This CDR3 is CASSGRGGYEQYF. The CDR3 bases are TGTGCCAGCAGCGGGAGGGGGGGGTACGAGCAGTACTTC.

This chain connects TRBV6-5 to TRBJ1-1; no firm D call. CDR3 length equals 15 residues. Germline values: CDR1 MNHEY, CDR2 SVGAGI. Trimming removed 2 bases at V and 3 bases at J, with 13 bases between. The CDR3 sequence is CASSYAFLADTEAFF. The CDR3 bases are TGTGCCAGCAGTTACGCCTTTCTGGCGGACACTGAAGCTTTCTTT.

The CDR3 region has the DNA TGTGCCTGGAGTACCACAGGGGGCGCAGAGACCCAGTACTTC. It codes for CAWSTTGGAETQYF. The chain has TRBV30 and TRBJ2-5; 9 nucleotides agree with TRBD1. This CDR3 region has 14 residues. Losses at the gene ends were 2 bases for V and 4 bases for J; bases not matched to a gene: 5. Germline values: CDR1 GTSNPN, CDR2 SVGIG (reference sequence). Drawing the rest from reference TRBV30 and TRBJ2-5, the complete variable domain is SQTIHQWPATLVQPVGSPLSLECTVEGTSNPNLYWYRQAAGRGLQLLFYSVGIGQISSEVPQNLSASRPQDRQFILSSKKLLLSDSGFYLCAWSTTGGAETQYFGPGTRLLVL.

The chain employs TRBV5-1 and TRBJ2-3; 9 bases match TRBD2. The germline gives CDR1 SGHRS, CDR2 YFSETQ. V trimming: 3 bases; J trimming: 2 bases; junction bases outside the gene matches: 7. The CDR3 spans 16 residues. The CDR3 loop reads CASSSGLARYTDTQYF. The CDR3 nucleotides are TGCGCCAGCAGCTCCGGACTAGCGAGATACACAGATACGCAGTATTTT.

DNA for the CDR3: TGTGCCAGCAGGGACCCAGGGGAAGATACGCAGTATTTT. Amino acids: CASRDPGEDTQYF. The rearrangement joins TRBV28 to TRBJ2-3; perhaps TRBD1 as D (6 bases). The CDR3 sequence is 13 residues long. V dropped 6 bases and J dropped 5 bases, with 12 bases sitting between them. Germline CDR1 and CDR2: MDHEN and SYDVKM.

This chain connects TRBV6-5 to TRBJ2-2, with D perhaps TRBD1 (5 bases). Germline V gives CDR1 MNHEY, CDR2 SVGAGI. The CDR3 length is 14 residues. V was pared by 5 bases and J by 3 bases, with 10 bases between. CDR3 nucleotide sequence: TGTGCCAGCAGTAATCTAGGGGACACCGGGGAGCTGTTTTTT. Translated: CASSNLGDTGELFF.

V is TRBV5-1 and J is TRBJ2-3; TRBD2 matches 11 bases. The CDR3 contains 16 residues. With V trimmed by 0 bases and J by 4 bases, 4 bases remained unmatched. Germline V CDR1 and CDR2: SGHRS, YFSETQ. The DNA of the CDR3 is TGCGCCAGCAGCTTGGTAGGGACTAGCGGTTCAGATACGCAGTATTTT. This codes for CASSLVGTSGSDTQYF.

V is TRBV14 and J is TRBJ1-2, with D possibly TRBD1 on 6 matching bases. CDR3 length: 12 amino acids. V lost 1 base, J lost 7 bases, and 7 bases lay in between. Germline CDR1 and CDR2: SGHDN and FVKESK. CDR3 DNA: TGTGCCAGCAGCCAAGCAGGGGCTGGCTACACCTTC. Translating gives CASSQAGAGYTF.

J is TRBJ1-1 and V is TRBV28; TRBD1 is a possible D gene (5 bases). The CDR3 extends over 14 amino acids. Germline V lookup: CDR1 MDHEN, CDR2 SYDVKM. V dropped 3 bases and J dropped 0 bases, with 8 bases sitting between them. In DNA form, the CDR3 reads TGTGCCAGCAGTTTTGGGGCGGTGAACACTGAAGCTTTCTTT. This codes for CASSFGAVNTEAFF.

Worth noting for this clone: Other DNA sequences in the same sample also yield this CDR3. This chain joins TRBV7-3 and TRBJ1-3, with 7 positions matching TRBD1. CDR1 and CDR2 from the germline V gene are SGHTA and FQGTGA. With 2 bases clipped from V and 3 bases from J, the junction kept 4 bases outside the gene matches. The CDR3 runs 15 residues. The CDR3 is CASSLSRDSGNTIYF. The CDR3 DNA reads as TGTGCCAGCAGCTTATCCCGGGACAGTGGAAACACCATATATTTT.

V is TRBV5-4 and J is TRBJ1-6, with TRBD1 identical over 9 bases. J gave up 9 bases and V 5 bases, and 3 bases lay outside the gene matches. CDR1 and CDR2 (germline): SGHNT, YYREEE (reference sequence). This CDR3 is built from 13 residues. The CDR3 region is CASSMTGGSPLHF. CDR3 bases: TGTGCCAGCAGTATGACAGGGGGTTCACCCCTCCACTTT.

The chain employs TRBV1 and TRBJ2-1; TRBD2, the D gene given by the table, was not confirmed from the DNA. TRBV1 represents a pseudogene. The CDR3 runs 17 residues. The CDR3 protein is CTSSQVYIAGVFNEQFF. For the CDR3, the DNA is TGCACCAGCAGCCAAGTGTATATCGCGGGAGTATTCAATGAGCAGTTCTTC.

The rearrangement links TRBV27 to TRBJ2-7; no clear D gene. Trimming left V 4 bases short and J 3 bases short, with 10 bases between. Germline V gives CDR1 MNHEY, CDR2 SMNVEV (reference sequence). The CDR3 length is 13 residues. CDR3 DNA: TGTGCCAGCAGTTATCGTAGCTTCTACGAGCAGTACTTC. Protein: CASSYRSFYEQYF.

CDR3 protein: CASSSGVGLTSLYGYTF. Written as DNA, the CDR3 is TGCGCCAGCAGCTCGGGGGTGGGATTAACTTCCCTCTATGGCTACACCTTC. The V gene is TRBV5-1, the J gene TRBJ1-2, with D perhaps TRBD1 (5 bases). CDR3 length equals 17 residues. Per the germline V gene, CDR1 is SGHRS and CDR2 is YFSETQ. V lost 3 bases and J lost 4, with 22 bases in between.

V is TRBV5-5 and J is TRBJ1-5; D remains unclear. The CDR3 is 16 amino acids. CDR1 and CDR2 from the germline V gene are SGHKS and YYEKEE (reference sequence). V lost 4 bases and J lost 0, with 14 bases in between. CDR3 in amino acids: CASSRAGGYSNQPQHF. The CDR3, as DNA: TGTGCCAGCAGCCGGGCGGGCGGTTATAGCAATCAGCCCCAGCATTTT.

The DNA for the CDR3 is TGTGCCAGCAGTCCACGGACAGGGAATAATGAAAAACTGTTTTTT. It specifies CASSPRTGNNEKLFF. This chain joins TRBV2 and TRBJ1-4; 8 bases fit TRBD1. V lost 5 bases, J lost 4 bases, and 6 bases stayed unmatched. CDR1 is SNHLY and CDR2 is FYNNEI in the germline V gene. The CDR3 length is 15 residues.

Here the CDR3 DNA reads TGTGCCACCAGCAGAGATCTCTCGAGGGAGCAGTACTTC. Translating gives CATSRDLSREQYF. The chain links TRBV15 to TRBJ2-7; D is ambiguous. The germline V gene encodes CDR1 LNHNV and CDR2 YYDKDF (reference sequence). Trimming cost V 0 bases and J 7 bases, with 10 bases left between them. The CDR3 has 13 residues.

This chain uses TRBV7-9 with TRBJ1-3; perhaps TRBD1 as D (6 bases). Trimming took off 5 bases at V and 2 bases at J, with 19 bases between the two ends. CDR3 length: 17 residues. Germline V gene data show CDR1 as SEHNR and CDR2 as FQNEAQ (reference sequence). CDR3 DNA sequence: TGTGCCAGCAGCCCCCCCGCACAGACAGGAGCTGGAAACACCATATATTTT. It is translated as CASSPPAQTGAGNTIYF.

V and J are TRBV5-6 and TRBJ1-2, with 7 bases that match TRBD1. After removal of 6 bases from V and 2 bases from J, the junction contained 4 bases not matched to a gene. Per germline, CDR1 SGHDT and CDR2 YYEEEE. The CDR3 contains 13 residues. The CDR3 loop reads CASTPQGNYGYTF. In DNA form, the CDR3 reads TGTGCCAGCACCCCACAGGGGAACTATGGCTACACCTTC.